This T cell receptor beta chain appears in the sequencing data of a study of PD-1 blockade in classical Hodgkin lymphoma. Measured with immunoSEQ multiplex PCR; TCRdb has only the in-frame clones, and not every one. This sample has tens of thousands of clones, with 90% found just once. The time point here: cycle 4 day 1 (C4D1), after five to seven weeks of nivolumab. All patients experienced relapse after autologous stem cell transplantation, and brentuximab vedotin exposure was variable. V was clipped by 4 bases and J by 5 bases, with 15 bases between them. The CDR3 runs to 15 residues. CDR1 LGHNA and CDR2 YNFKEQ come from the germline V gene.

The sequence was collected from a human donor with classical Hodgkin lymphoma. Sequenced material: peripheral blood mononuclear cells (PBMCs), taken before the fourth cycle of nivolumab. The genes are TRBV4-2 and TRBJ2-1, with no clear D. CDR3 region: CASSLADSGHNEQFF. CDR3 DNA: TGTGCCAGCAGCCTCGCAGACTCAGGACACAATGAGCAGTTCTTC.